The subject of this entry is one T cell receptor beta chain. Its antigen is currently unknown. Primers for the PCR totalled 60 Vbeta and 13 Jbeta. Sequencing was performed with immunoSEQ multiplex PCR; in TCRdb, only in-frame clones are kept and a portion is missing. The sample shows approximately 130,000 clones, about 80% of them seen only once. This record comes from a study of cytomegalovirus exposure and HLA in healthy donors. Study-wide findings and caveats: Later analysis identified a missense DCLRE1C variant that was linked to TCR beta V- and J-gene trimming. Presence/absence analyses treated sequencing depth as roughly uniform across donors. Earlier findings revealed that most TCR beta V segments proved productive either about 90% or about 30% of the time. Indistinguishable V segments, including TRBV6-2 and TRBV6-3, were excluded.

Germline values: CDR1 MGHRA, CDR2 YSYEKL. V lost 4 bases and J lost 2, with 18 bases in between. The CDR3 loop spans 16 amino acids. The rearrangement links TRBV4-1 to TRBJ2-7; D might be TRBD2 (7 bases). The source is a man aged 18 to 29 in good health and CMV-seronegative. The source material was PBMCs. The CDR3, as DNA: TGCGCCAGCAGCCGAGGGGGAGGGGCAGGGGCCTACGAGCAGTACTTC. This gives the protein CASSRGGGAGAYEQYF.